This T cell receptor (beta chain) was sequenced during a study of identical twins. This clonotype was counted between two and nine times. What it recognizes is unknown. Unique molecular identifiers were in the cDNA, with template-switch universal primer binding. One entry per CDR3 protein, called by TCRdb with MiXCR from the 5' RACE reads. The sample has about 520,000 distinct CDR3 sequences; approximately 22% are singletons. General study results and limits: For cord blood, abundant beta clonotypes had fewer insertions, unlike memory repertoires, which showed none.

The V and J ends lost 7 bases and 2 bases respectively, with 9 bases between them. Per the germline V gene, CDR1 is LGHDT and CDR2 is YNNKEL (reference sequence). The CDR3 sequence is 12 residues long. The data also belong to a second study, concerning T cells expressing NK-cell markers.

The TCR originated in a woman younger than 35 in good health. V gene TRBV3-1 combines with J gene TRBJ2-7; the D gene is possibly TRBD2 (6 bases). The sequenced sample was CD4+ T cells sorted from blood. The CDR3 protein is CASTRGTYEQYF. CDR3 nucleotide sequence: TGTGCCAGCACCCGGGGGACCTACGAGCAGTACTTC.